The entry that follows covers one T cell receptor (beta chain) sequence. Antigen unknown. TCRdb keeps only in-frame clones here, not all; method: immunoSEQ multiplex PCR. The data show 35,000 or so clones, with 88% seen just once and over 0.35% held by the top ten. This entry belongs to a study of STAT3 mutations in large granular lymphocyte leukemia. Findings of the study overall: Every T-cell large granular lymphocyte leukemia patient had at least one immunodominant TCR beta clonotype.

Sequenced: PBMCs. The receptor comes from a human donor with T large granular lymphocyte leukemia. Some clones in this sample may be carry-over from other donors' samples.

This CDR3 is CASSYDNYNEQFF. The CDR3 bases are TGTGCCAGCAGTTACGACAACTACAATGAGCAGTTCTTC. The J gene is TRBJ2-1, the V gene TRBV6-6; D gene unclear. V dropped 2 bases and J dropped 3 bases, with 5 bases sitting between them. The length of the CDR3 is 13 residues. The V gene's germline CDR1 is MNHNY and CDR2 SVGAGI (reference sequence).